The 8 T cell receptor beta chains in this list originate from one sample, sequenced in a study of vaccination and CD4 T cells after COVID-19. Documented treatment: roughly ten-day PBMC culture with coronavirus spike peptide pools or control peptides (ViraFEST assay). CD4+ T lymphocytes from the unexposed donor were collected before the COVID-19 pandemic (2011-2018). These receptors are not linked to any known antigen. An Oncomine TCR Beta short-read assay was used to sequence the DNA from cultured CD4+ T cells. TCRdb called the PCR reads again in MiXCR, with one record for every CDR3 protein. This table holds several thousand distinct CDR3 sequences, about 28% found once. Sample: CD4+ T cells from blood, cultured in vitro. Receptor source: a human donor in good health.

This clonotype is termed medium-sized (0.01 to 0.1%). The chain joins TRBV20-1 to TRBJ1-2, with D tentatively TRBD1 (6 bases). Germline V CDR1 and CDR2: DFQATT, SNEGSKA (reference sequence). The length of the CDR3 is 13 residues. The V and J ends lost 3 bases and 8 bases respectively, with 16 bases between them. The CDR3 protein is CSASPQGWGGYTF. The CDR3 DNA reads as TGCAGTGCTAGCCCACAGGGTTGGGGGGGCTACACCTTC.

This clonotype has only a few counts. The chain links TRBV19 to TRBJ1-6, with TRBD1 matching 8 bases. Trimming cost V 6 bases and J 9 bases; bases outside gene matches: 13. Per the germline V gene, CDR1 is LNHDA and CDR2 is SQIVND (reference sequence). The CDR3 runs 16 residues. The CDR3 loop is CASRGRTGNIGSPLHF. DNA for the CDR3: TGTGCCAGTAGGGGGAGGACAGGGAATATAGGTTCACCCCTCCACTTT. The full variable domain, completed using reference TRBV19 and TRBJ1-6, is DGGITQSPKYLFRKEGQNVTLSCEQNLNHDAMYWYRQDPGQGLRLIYYSQIVNDFQKGDIAEGYSVSREKKESFPLTVTSAQKNPTAFYLCASRGRTGNIGSPLHFGNGTRLTVT.

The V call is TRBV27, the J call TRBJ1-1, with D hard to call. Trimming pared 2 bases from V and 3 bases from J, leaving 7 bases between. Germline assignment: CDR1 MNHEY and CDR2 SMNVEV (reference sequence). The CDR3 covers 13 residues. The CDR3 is CASSLTWDTEAFF. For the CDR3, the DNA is TGTGCCAGCAGTTTAACATGGGACACTGAAGCTTTCTTT.

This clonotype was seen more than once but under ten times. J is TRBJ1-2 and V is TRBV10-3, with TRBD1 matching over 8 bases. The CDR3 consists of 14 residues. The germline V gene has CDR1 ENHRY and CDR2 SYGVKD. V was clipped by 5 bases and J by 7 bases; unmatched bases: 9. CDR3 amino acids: CAISQGATASGYTF. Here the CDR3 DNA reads TGTGCCATCAGTCAGGGGGCGACGGCGAGTGGCTACACCTTC.

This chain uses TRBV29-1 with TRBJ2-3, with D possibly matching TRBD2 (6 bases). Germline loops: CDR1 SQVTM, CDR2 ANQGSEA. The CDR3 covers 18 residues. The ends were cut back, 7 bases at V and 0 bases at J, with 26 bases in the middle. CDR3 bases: TGCAGCGCCACTAGTTCGGGCTGGACACTAGCTAGCACAGATACGCAGTATTTT. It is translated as CSATSSGWTLASTDTQYF.

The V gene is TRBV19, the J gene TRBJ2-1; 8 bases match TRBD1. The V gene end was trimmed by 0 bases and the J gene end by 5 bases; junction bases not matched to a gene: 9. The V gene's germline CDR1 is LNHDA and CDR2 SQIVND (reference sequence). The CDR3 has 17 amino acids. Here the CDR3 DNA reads TGTGCCAGTAGTATAGATCACAGGGGGGTAGTACACAATGAGCAGTTCTTC. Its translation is CASSIDHRGVVHNEQFF.

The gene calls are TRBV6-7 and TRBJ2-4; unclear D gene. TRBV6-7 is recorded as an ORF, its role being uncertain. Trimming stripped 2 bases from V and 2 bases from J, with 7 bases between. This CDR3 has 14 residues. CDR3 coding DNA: TGTGCCAGCAGTTACCCCCTGACCAAAAACATTCAGTACTTC. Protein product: CASSYPLTKNIQYF.

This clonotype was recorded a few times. The DNA of the CDR3 is TGTGCCAGCACCCCGCTAGTCGGTTATGGCTACACCTTC. This codes for CASTPLVGYGYTF. This sequence joins TRBV25-1 and TRBJ1-2; unclear D gene. Looked up from germline, CDR1 is MGHDK and CDR2 is SYGVNS. CDR3 size: 13 residues. V gave up 7 bases and J gave up 5 bases, with 14 bases separating them.